Presented here are 32 T cell receptor beta chains from one specimen sequenced in a study of spatial heterogeneity in lung cancer. TCRdb passed the 5' RACE reads through MiXCR, listing each CDR3 protein once. Of 15,000 to 20,000 distinct CDR3 sequences in the sample, over 8.5% are singletons; the top ten hold around 20%. As for time point: blood at routine non-recurrence follow-up after resection. The sample in question was PBMCs, obtained at follow-up. The source of these receptors is a male donor with early-stage non-small cell lung cancer.

The chain links TRBV20-1 to TRBJ2-1, with 7 nucleotides matching TRBD2. The CDR3 spans 15 residues. Germline lookup yields CDR1 DFQATT and CDR2 SNEGSKA (reference sequence). Germline trimming cut 1 base from V and 2 bases from J; bases unmatched to any gene: 5. The CDR3, as DNA: TGCAGTGCTAGAGTGTGGCTAGCGGCCTACAATGAGCAGTTCTTC. The encoded protein is CSARVWLAAYNEQFF.

The table lists this clonotype with many counts. V gene TRBV30 combines with J gene TRBJ1-2; possible D gene TRBD1, 6 bases. CDR1 is GTSNPN and CDR2 is SVGIG in the germline V gene (reference sequence). This CDR3 region has 14 residues. V was pared by 3 bases and J by 8 bases, with 19 bases between. The CDR3 DNA reads as TGTGCCTGGAGGGTTCTCAGCTACAGGGTCGGCTACACCTTC. This translates into CAWRVLSYRVGYTF.

This clonotype was observed a handful of times. The V and J genes are TRBV20-1 and TRBJ1-6, with a tentative D call TRBD1 (6 bases). Germline-derived CDR1 and CDR2 are DFQATT and SNEGSKA (reference sequence). The CDR3 contains 15 residues. V was clipped by 1 base and J by 7 bases, with 14 bases between them. The CDR3, as DNA: TGCAGTGCTAGAGGTCCGGGGGGCGAAAATTCACCCCTCCACTTT. Protein sequence: CSARGPGGENSPLHF.

This clonotype came up many times. The chain employs TRBV5-1 and TRBJ1-2, with D perhaps TRBD1 (5 bases). This CDR3 contains 15 residues. Per the germline V gene, CDR1 is SGHRS and CDR2 is YFSETQ. Trimming cost V 0 bases and J 2 bases, with 11 bases left between them. The CDR3 reads CASSLEAGPNYGYTF. The CDR3 nucleotides read TGCGCCAGCAGCTTGGAAGCGGGGCCGAACTATGGCTACACCTTC.

Sample share makes this clonotype medium-sized. The gene calls are TRBV20-1 and TRBJ1-1; D is unresolved. CDR1 and CDR2 from the germline V gene are DFQATT and SNEGSKA (reference sequence). The V end lost 6 bases, the J end lost 4 bases, and 15 bases lay between the germline ends. The CDR3 spans 13 residues. The CDR3, as DNA: TGCAGTGCCTCGGGCCTGAGGGTCACTGAAGCTTTCTTT. It specifies CSASGLRVTEAFF.

The genes are TRBV20-1 and TRBJ2-1; D possibly corresponds to TRBD2 (6 bases). CDR1 is DFQATT, CDR2 SNEGSKA, per germline (reference sequence). The CDR3 runs to 15 residues. Trimming cost V 5 bases and J 8 bases, with 22 bases left between them. CDR3 region: CSALERGVGLDEQFF. The CDR3, as DNA: TGCAGTGCTCTGGAGCGCGGGGTTGGGCTCGATGAGCAGTTCTTC.

This chain links TRBV5-4 with TRBJ2-5; D uncertain. Germline CDR1 is SGHNT and CDR2 is YYREEE (reference sequence). The CDR3 is made up of 13 amino acids. V dropped 0 bases and J dropped 1 base, with 4 bases sitting between them. CDR3 DNA: TGTGCCAGCAGCTTGGGCCCCCAAGAGACCCAGTACTTC. Its translation is CASSLGPQETQYF. Variable domain in full (rest from reference TRBV5-4 and TRBJ2-5): ETGVTQSPTHLIKTRGQQVTLRCSSQSGHNTVSWYQQALGQGPQFIFQYYREEENGRGNFPPRFSGLQFPNYSSELNVNALELDDSALYLCASSLGPQETQYFGPGTRLLVL.

In this sample, this clonotype is medium-sized (0.01 to 0.1%). The genes are TRBV14 and TRBJ2-3, with 8 bases fitting TRBD2. The CDR3 spans 15 residues. CDR1 is SGHDN, CDR2 FVKESK, per germline. Losses at the gene ends were 2 bases for V and 5 bases for J; bases not matched to a gene: 6. Here the CDR3 DNA reads TGTGCCAGCAGCCAAAGCGGGAGTATCGGAGATACGCAGTATTTT. Amino acids: CASSQSGSIGDTQYF.

Only a few counts were recorded for this clonotype. The chain recombines TRBV7-9 with TRBJ2-5, with D uncertain. CDR1 and CDR2 (germline): SEHNR, FQNEAQ (reference sequence). CDR3 length: 14 residues. V was trimmed by 1 base and J by 2 bases, leaving 8 bases between them. The CDR3 protein is CASSLGAEQETQYF. The CDR3, as DNA: TGTGCCAGCAGCTTAGGGGCGGAGCAAGAGACCCAGTACTTC.

The V and J genes are TRBV19 and TRBJ2-1, with 7 bases aligning to TRBD2. The germline gives CDR1 LNHDA, CDR2 SQIVND (reference sequence). The CDR3 has 16 amino acids. V was pared by 1 base and J by 6 bases, with 9 bases of the junction left unmatched. The CDR3 reads CASSIGGTIRTNEQFF. CDR3 sequence (DNA): TGTGCCAGTAGTATAGGTGGGACTATACGCACCAATGAGCAGTTCTTC. The full variable domain, completed using reference TRBV19 and TRBJ2-1, is DGGITQSPKYLFRKEGQNVTLSCEQNLNHDAMYWYRQDPGQGLRLIYYSQIVNDFQKGDIAEGYSVSREKKESFPLTVTSAQKNPTAFYLCASSIGGTIRTNEQFFGPGTRLTVL.

In its sample, this clonotype ranks as medium-sized (0.01 to 0.1%). This sequence joins TRBV20-1 and TRBJ1-5; D may be TRBD1 (6 bases). The germline V gene encodes CDR1 DFQATT and CDR2 SNEGSKA (reference sequence). This CDR3 has 13 residues. Deletions cut 5 bases from V and 6 bases from J, with 14 bases between. The CDR3 sequence is CSAEPGVGQPQHF. The CDR3 DNA follows: TGCAGTGCTGAGCCAGGGGTTGGTCAGCCCCAGCATTTT.

This clonotype has ten or more counts. The V gene is TRBV28, the J gene TRBJ2-2; 9 positions agree with TRBD2. The CDR3 is 16 residues long. Germline V gene lookup returns CDR1 MDHEN and CDR2 SYDVKM. With V trimmed by 7 bases and J by 6 bases, 12 bases remained unmatched. CDR3 protein: CASIMREAGGPGELFF. CDR3 DNA sequence: TGTGCCAGCATAATGAGGGAAGCGGGAGGCCCCGGGGAGCTGTTTTTT.

The table lists this clonotype with many counts. J is TRBJ2-7 and V is TRBV3-1; D is possibly TRBD1 or TRBD2 (5 bases each). The CDR3 has 13 residues. The V gene's germline CDR1 is LGHDT and CDR2 YNNKEL (reference sequence). V lost 5 bases and J 1 base, leaving 9 bases between the germline ends. CDR3 DNA sequence: TGTGCCAGCAGCAAGGGACGGTCCTACGAGCAGTACTTC. Translating it yields CASSKGRSYEQYF.

Relative to its sample, this clonotype is medium-sized. The chain links TRBV28 to TRBJ2-2; 9 positions agree with TRBD2. The CDR3 totals 14 residues. Germline V gene sequence: CDR1 MDHEN, CDR2 SYDVKM. Losses at the gene ends were 6 bases for V and 5 bases for J; bases not matched to a gene: 4. The CDR3 protein is CASSLAGYTGELFF. The CDR3 DNA reads TGTGCCAGCAGCCTAGCGGGATATACCGGGGAGCTGTTTTTT.

This clonotype was recorded many times. The chain carries TRBV12-3 or TRBV12-4 and TRBJ2-7, with D tentatively TRBD1 (5 bases). The CDR3 totals 12 residues. The V and J ends lost 4 bases and 2 bases respectively, with 6 bases between them. CDR3 coding DNA: TGTGCCAGCAGTTCGGACACCTACGAGCAGTACTTC. This encodes CASSSDTYEQYF.

This clonotype was seen repeatedly, ten times or more. CDR3 residues: CSVVTIPTGAGEQFF. The CDR3 bases are TGCAGCGTTGTCACTATCCCCACGGGAGCTGGGGAGCAGTTCTTC. The V and J genes are TRBV29-1 and TRBJ2-1; TRBD2 might be the D (6 bases). The CDR3 contains 15 residues. Trimming took 4 bases from V and 10 from J, leaving 23 bases between them. The germline V gene has CDR1 SQVTM and CDR2 ANQGSEA.

This sequence joins TRBV18 and TRBJ2-1; no firm D call. Per germline, CDR1 KGHSH and CDR2 LQKENI. V lost 0 bases, J lost 6 bases, and 9 bases lay in between. This CDR3 contains 14 residues. The CDR3 DNA reads TGTGCCAGCTCACCACCGCTCCAATCCAATGAGCAGTTCTTC. This gives the protein CASSPPLQSNEQFF.

The chain carries TRBV5-6 and TRBJ1-5, with a possible D match to TRBD1 (5 bases). Trimming removed 1 base at V and 3 bases at J, with 17 bases between. This CDR3 spans 17 amino acids. Germline values: CDR1 SGHDT, CDR2 YYEEEE. CDR3 DNA sequence: TGTGCCAGCAGCTTGTTGAGTGGCGGGGACTACAATCAGCCCCAGCATTTT. Protein sequence: CASSLLSGGDYNQPQHF.

In its sample, this clonotype was seen many times. The rearrangement joins TRBV12-3 or TRBV12-4 to TRBJ1-5, with TRBD1 identical over 7 bases. With 9 bases clipped from V and 2 bases from J, the junction kept 7 bases outside the gene matches. The CDR3 is 14 residues long. The CDR3 here is CASRRGGRNQPQHF. As DNA, the CDR3 is TGTGCCAGTCGGCGAGGGGGCCGCAATCAGCCCCAGCATTTT.

The V gene is TRBV7-9, the J gene TRBJ2-1, with D tentatively TRBD2 (6 bases). The CDR3 is made up of 17 amino acids. Per the germline V gene, CDR1 is SEHNR and CDR2 is FQNEAQ (reference sequence). Deletions cut 2 bases from V and 6 bases from J, with 20 bases between. The CDR3 DNA sequence: TGTGCCAGCAGCTTAAAGGTCAGACTAGATCCTAGCAATGAGCAGTTCTTC. Translation gives CASSLKVRLDPSNEQFF.

CDR3 sequence: CASSLAQGGGRGYTF. CDR3 nucleotide sequence: TGCGCCAGCAGCTTGGCCCAAGGGGGCGGTCGAGGCTACACCTTC. The chain carries TRBV5-1 and TRBJ1-2; TRBD1 aligns across 7 bases. The CDR3 runs 15 residues. The V gene end was trimmed by 0 bases and the J gene end by 8 bases; junction bases not matched to a gene: 10. Germline CDR1 SGHRS, CDR2 YFSETQ.

This clonotype has a count of ten or more. The chain couples TRBV5-1 to TRBJ2-3; 9 nucleotides match TRBD2. The CDR3 has 16 amino acids. The germline gives CDR1 SGHRS, CDR2 YFSETQ. The V segment lost 0 bases and the J segment 3 bases; nucleotides outside the gene matches: 5. DNA of the CDR3: TGCGCCAGCAGCTTGGCACAAGCGGGAGGAACAGATACGCAGTATTTT. This codes for CASSLAQAGGTDTQYF.

The V gene is TRBV24-1, the J gene TRBJ2-2, with D possibly being TRBD1 (6 bases). Trimming took 9 bases from V and 6 from J, leaving 16 bases between them. The CDR3 runs to 14 residues. The germline V gene has CDR1 KGHDR and CDR2 SFDVKD. Written as DNA, the CDR3 is TGTGCCACCGAGACAGGAAATGTTGCCGGGGAGCTGTTTTTT. Protein product: CATETGNVAGELFF.

By its share, this clonotype is medium-sized. The chain combines TRBV20-1 with TRBJ2-5; 11 positions match TRBD1. CDR3 size: 17 residues. V lost 5 bases and J lost 1; bases outside the gene matches: 12. In germline, CDR1 is DFQATT, CDR2 SNEGSKA (reference sequence). CDR3 loop: CSAFRVIGTGGQETQYF. The CDR3 DNA reads TGCAGTGCTTTCCGCGTGATCGGGACAGGGGGCCAAGAGACCCAGTACTTC.

As regards this clonotype: This may come from a read error, since a much larger clone is one base off. The DNA of the CDR3 is TGCGCCAGCAGCTTTTGGCGGGGGACGGAAGATACGCAGTATTTT. The encoded protein is CASSFWRGTEDTQYF. V usage is TRBV5-1 and J usage is TRBJ2-3; 7 bases align to TRBD2. V was pared by 2 bases and J by 5 bases, with 8 bases of the junction left unmatched. The CDR3 length is 15 residues. Germline CDR1 reads SGHRS; CDR2 reads YFSETQ.

This clonotype was seen repeatedly, ten times or more. J is TRBJ2-1 and V is TRBV4-1; D perhaps matches TRBD1 (6 bases). Germline values: CDR1 MGHRA, CDR2 YSYEKL. The CDR3 contains 15 residues. Trimming shortened V by 0 bases and J by 4 bases, and 10 bases separated the two germline ends. The CDR3: CASSQDRGVYNEQFF. The CDR3 DNA follows: TGCGCCAGCAGCCAAGACAGGGGAGTTTACAATGAGCAGTTCTTC.

This clonotype was observed at least ten times. The chain carries TRBV2 and TRBJ2-5; D might be TRBD1 or TRBD2, each matching 6 bases. Deletions cut 3 bases from V and 7 bases from J, with 21 bases between. The germline V gene has CDR1 SNHLY and CDR2 FYNNEI. The CDR3 is made up of 16 amino acids. This CDR3 is CASSDPEGDGLGTQYF. The CDR3 DNA reads as TGTGCCAGCAGTGACCCGGAGGGGGATGGGCTCGGGACCCAGTACTTC.

This clonotype was seen a few times. The V call is TRBV7-9, the J call TRBJ2-5, with D tentatively TRBD2 (6 bases). The V gene's germline CDR1 is SEHNR and CDR2 FQNEAQ (reference sequence). Trimming pared 3 bases from V and 0 bases from J, leaving 11 bases between. There are 15 residues in the CDR3. CDR3 nucleotide sequence: TGTGCCAGCAGCTTTCGTCGCGGGAACCAAGAGACCCAGTACTTC. Amino acid sequence: CASSFRRGNQETQYF.

This clonotype has a count of ten or more. The chain combines TRBV29-1 with TRBJ2-7; no firm D call. Per the germline V gene, CDR1 is SQVTM and CDR2 is ANQGSEA. This CDR3 has 11 amino acids. The ends were cut back, 4 bases at V and 2 bases at J, with 6 bases in the middle. This chain's CDR3 is CSVVTTYEQYF. For the CDR3, the DNA is TGCAGCGTTGTCACAACCTACGAGCAGTACTTC.

This clonotype was counted at least ten times. The chain links TRBV7-9 to TRBJ2-3; a weak D match, TRBD2 (6 bases). CDR1 and CDR2 from the germline V gene are SEHNR and FQNEAQ (reference sequence). The V end lost 5 bases, the J end lost 11 bases, and 20 bases lay between the germline ends. The CDR3 runs 14 residues. The chain's CDR3 is CASSRRDFEEVQYF. The CDR3 DNA reads TGTGCCAGCAGCCGTCGGGACTTCGAAGAGGTGCAGTATTTT. Full variable domain (missing parts from reference TRBV7-9 and TRBJ2-3): DTGVSQNPRHKITKRGQNVTFRCDPISEHNRLYWYRQTLGQGPEFLTYFQNEAQLEKSRLLSDRFSAERPKGSFSTLEIQRTEQGDSAMYLCASSRRDFEEVQYFGPGTRLTVL.

By sample fraction, this clonotype is medium-sized. The genes are TRBV9 and TRBJ2-3; D is unresolved. Germline CDR1 is SGDLS and CDR2 is YYNGEE. V gave up 3 bases and J gave up 6 bases, with 8 bases separating them. The CDR3 runs to 12 residues. CDR3 region: CASSGRPDTQYF. In DNA form, the CDR3 reads TGTGCCAGCAGCGGTCGTCCGGATACGCAGTATTTT.

This chain links TRBV19 with TRBJ2-1, with 14 bases lining up with TRBD2. V was pared by 4 bases and J by 5 bases, with 10 bases of the junction left unmatched. The CDR3 runs 18 residues. From germline, CDR1 is LNHDA and CDR2 SQIVND (reference sequence). CDR3 in DNA: TGTGCCAGTAGTACCAAGCTCGGACTAGCGGGGGGACACAATGAGCAGTTCTTC. This encodes CASSTKLGLAGGHNEQFF.